This T cell receptor (beta chain) was recorded in a study of glioma-infiltrating T cells. Study-level results: Tissue-blood divergence was below expectation in non-neoplastic patients, above in gliomas. CDR3 overlap between tissue and blood was very small.

This clonotype has only a few counts. Its antigen is unknown. Germline V gene sequence: CDR1 LNHDA, CDR2 SQIVND (reference sequence). The V gene end was trimmed by 2 bases and the J gene end by 3 bases; junction bases not matched to a gene: 3. This CDR3 region has 16 residues. TCR alpha and beta CDR3 regions were amplified from RNA using iRepertoire nested multiplex PCR. Input was roughly 85-450 ng of tissue mRNA or PBMC total RNA. TCRdb re-analysed the multiplex PCR reads in MiXCR, keeping a single row per CDR3 protein. The table has under 200,000 distinct CDR3 sequences, more than 30% seen once. Sequencing used glioma tissue, nonneoplastic brain tissue, or PBMCs (not recorded which). V usage is TRBV19 and J usage is TRBJ2-5, with 13 bases lining up with TRBD2. The receptor's source is a human donor with low-grade glioma or glioblastoma, undergoing nonglioma brain surgery, or in good health (not recorded which). The CDR3 loop reads CASSIRGLAGEETQYF. CDR3 DNA: TGTGCCAGTAGTATAAGAGGACTAGCGGGAGAAGAGACCCAGTACTTC.